These 15 T cell receptor beta chains were all obtained from the same sample, sequenced in a study of T-cell memory formation after mild COVID-19. TCRdb re-called the 5' RACE reads with MiXCR, one entry per CDR3 protein. The sample includes roughly 340,000 distinct CDR3 sequences, around 15% of them seen just once. Specimen: PBMCs or a T cell subset sorted from them (not recorded which). All receptors come from a man between 18 and 29 years old who had mild COVID-19 (a few samples of this study predate the infection). Cell type and time point are not known.

This chain joins TRBV6-6 and TRBJ2-7; 8 nucleotides line up with TRBD1. The CDR3 is 18 amino acids. CDR1 MNHNY and CDR2 SVGAGI come from the germline V gene (reference sequence). V shed 2 bases and J 6 bases; nucleotides not matched to a gene: 18. As DNA, the CDR3 is TGTGCCAGCAGTTACGCGGGACAGGCCCCACAAGGGGCTCTCGAGCAGTACTTC. Translated: CASSYAGQAPQGALEQYF.

The chain links TRBV5-5 to TRBJ1-1, with TRBD1 as a possible D gene (6 bases). Germline CDR1 reads SGHKS; CDR2 reads YYEKEE (reference sequence). The CDR3 has 14 residues. V lost 6 bases and J lost 5, with 17 bases in between. The CDR3 region has the DNA TGTGCCAGCACCCTCGACAGGTATAAGACTGAAGCTTTCTTT. It codes for CASTLDRYKTEAFF.

As DNA, the CDR3 is TGTGCCAGCAGACAACTAGGGGATACGCAGTATTTT. Amino acid sequence: CASRQLGDTQYF. The V gene is TRBV2, the J gene TRBJ2-3, with D maybe TRBD2 (5 bases). The CDR3 runs to 12 residues. V lost 6 bases, J lost 6 bases, and 10 bases lay in between. The V gene's germline CDR1 is SNHLY and CDR2 FYNNEI.

The V call is TRBV24-1, the J call TRBJ2-5; TRBD2 matches 15 bases. J lost 3 bases, V lost 4 bases, and 8 bases had no gene match. CDR3 size: 18 residues. Germline V gives CDR1 KGHDR, CDR2 SFDVKD. CDR3 sequence reads: CATSEPGLAGGGEETQYF. CDR3 nucleotides: TGTGCCACCAGTGAGCCGGGACTAGCGGGGGGCGGGGAAGAGACCCAGTACTTC.

This clonotype was counted a few times. The chain is built from TRBV5-1 and TRBJ2-3; D remains unclear. V was pared by 5 bases and J by 5 bases, with 18 bases between. Looked up from germline, CDR1 is SGHRS and CDR2 is YFSETQ. The CDR3 sequence is 15 residues long. CDR3 protein: CASSYRARSLDTQYF. CDR3 nucleotides: TGCGCCAGCAGTTACCGGGCCCGAAGCCTAGATACGCAGTATTTT.

Of note for this clonotype: Sequence at one end of the junction differs from germline and may be a read error. The chain employs TRBV4-3 and TRBJ2-7, with no clear D. Per the germline V gene, CDR1 is LGHNA and CDR2 is YSLEER. This CDR3 is built from 14 residues. CDR3 loop: CASSRMGSSSEQYF. The CDR3 bases are TGCGCCAGCAGCCGGATGGGGTCGTCCTCCGAGCAGTACTTC.

The rearrangement links TRBV4-1 to TRBJ2-5, with unresolved D. The CDR3 consists of 15 residues. Per germline, CDR1 MGHRA and CDR2 YSYEKL. The V end was cut by 1 base, the J end by 1 base, with 10 bases between. CDR3 protein: CASSQGVGFQETQYF. The CDR3 DNA is TGCGCCAGCAGCCAAGGCGTCGGATTCCAAGAGACCCAGTACTTC.

This chain links TRBV7-6 with TRBJ1-2; maybe TRBD1 (5 bases). Germline CDR1 reads SGHVS; CDR2 reads FNYEAQ. CDR3 length equals 14 residues. The germline V and J ends were trimmed by 5 bases and 7 bases, with 17 bases remaining between them. The CDR3 DNA is TGTGCCAGCAGCCCCGATGGGGGGGGAGTTGGCTACACCTTC. Translating it yields CASSPDGGGVGYTF.

The chain is built from TRBV12-3 or TRBV12-4 and TRBJ2-7; unclear D gene. The CDR3 runs to 13 residues. Deletions cut 4 bases from V and 3 bases from J, with 10 bases between. The CDR3 loop is CASSWGGYYEQYF. The CDR3 coding sequence is TGTGCCAGCAGTTGGGGTGGTTACTACGAGCAGTACTTC.

Written as DNA, the CDR3 is TGTGCCAGCAGCTTAGGACAGGACCATTATAATTCACCCCTCCACTTT. Translated, it gives CASSLGQDHYNSPLHF. The chain carries TRBV11-2 and TRBJ1-6, with a weak D call TRBD1 (6 bases). Trimming removed 1 base from V and 4 bases from J, with 11 bases in between. This CDR3 has 16 residues. Germline V gives CDR1 SGHAT, CDR2 FQNNGV.

This clonotype showed up just a few times. At one end, the junction sequence differs from germline, possibly due to a read error. The chain links TRBV6-5 to TRBJ2-5; 10 nucleotides line up with TRBD1. Germline V gene lookup returns CDR1 MNHEY and CDR2 SVGAGI. The CDR3 sequence is 15 residues long. The CDR3 spells CASSYLGTGEETQYF. DNA for the CDR3: TGTGCCAGCAGCTACTTAGGGACAGGGGAAGAGACCCAGTACTTC.

This clonotype was recorded a few times. This chain uses TRBV4-1 with TRBJ1-1, with 7 bases identical to TRBD1. Trimming took 0 bases from V and 8 from J; bases not matched to a gene: 12. The CDR3 is 16 residues long. CDR1 is MGHRA, CDR2 YSYEKL, per germline. CDR3 coding DNA: TGCGCCAGCAGCCAAGAACAGGGGCCGCAACGGATAGAAGCTTTCTTT. Its protein is CASSQEQGPQRIEAFF.

V and J are TRBV29-1 and TRBJ1-2; 9 bases match TRBD1. The germline V gene has CDR1 SQVTM and CDR2 ANQGSEA. V lost 8 bases, J lost 8 bases, and 9 bases stayed unmatched. The CDR3 covers 12 residues. CDR3 sequence: CSLRDREDGYTF. The CDR3 DNA is TGCAGCCTCCGGGACAGGGAAGACGGCTACACCTTC.

In this sample, this clonotype turned up a few times. This sequence joins TRBV20-1 and TRBJ2-7, with D tentatively TRBD2 (5 bases). This CDR3 has 13 amino acids. Germline V lookup: CDR1 DFQATT, CDR2 SNEGSKA (reference sequence). V lost 0 bases, J lost 3 bases, and 9 bases lay in between. The CDR3 reads CSARDGNSYEQYV. The CDR3, as DNA: TGCAGTGCTAGAGACGGGAACAGCTACGAGCAGTACGTC.

This clonotype was seen only a few times. The CDR3 is CASGLGIWDTEAFF. CDR3 DNA: TGCGCCAGCGGCCTGGGGATATGGGACACTGAAGCTTTCTTT. This rearrangement joins TRBV5-1 to TRBJ1-1; D not certain. This CDR3 comprises 14 residues. V was shortened by 7 bases and J by 3 bases, with 16 bases between the two germline ends. Germline V lookup: CDR1 SGHRS, CDR2 YFSETQ.